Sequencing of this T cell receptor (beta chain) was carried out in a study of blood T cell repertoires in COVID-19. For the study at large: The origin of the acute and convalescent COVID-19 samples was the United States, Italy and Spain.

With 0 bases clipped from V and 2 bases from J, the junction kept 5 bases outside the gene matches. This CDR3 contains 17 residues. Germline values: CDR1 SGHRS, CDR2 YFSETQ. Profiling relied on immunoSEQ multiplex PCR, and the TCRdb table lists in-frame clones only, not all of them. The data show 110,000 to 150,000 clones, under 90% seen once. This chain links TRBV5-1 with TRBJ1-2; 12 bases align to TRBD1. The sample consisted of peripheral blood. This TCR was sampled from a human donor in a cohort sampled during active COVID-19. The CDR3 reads CASSLAGTGGPNYGYTF. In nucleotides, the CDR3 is TGCGCCAGCAGCTTGGCCGGGACAGGGGGCCCCAACTATGGCTACACCTTC. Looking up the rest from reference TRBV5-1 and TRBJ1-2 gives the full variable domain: KAGVTQTPRYLIKTRGQQVTLSCSPISGHRSVSWYQQTPGQGLQFLFEYFSETQRNKGNFPGRFSGRQFSNSRSEMNVSTLELGDSALYLCASSLAGTGGPNYGYTFGSGTRLTVV.